Presented here are 20 T cell receptor beta chains from one specimen sequenced in a study of PD-L1 blockade in urothelial cancer. This table comes from immunoSEQ multiplex PCR, and its TCRdb copy is limited to in-frame clones, with some not included. The table records tens of thousands of clones, about a third of them present only once. Sequenced material: tumor tissue, taken before atezolizumab (anti-PD-L1) treatment. The source is a man aged 55 to 69 with urothelial cancer.

The sample holds a few counts of this clone. The chain is built from TRBV28 and TRBJ2-1; D perhaps matches TRBD1 (6 bases). Trimming removed 5 bases from V and 8 bases from J, with 19 bases in between. Germline CDR1 is MDHEN and CDR2 is SYDVKM. The CDR3 totals 15 residues. The DNA for the CDR3 is TGTGCCAGCAGTCTAACCAGGGGCTTCTTCTATGAGCAGTTCTTC. It is translated as CASSLTRGFFYEQFF.

The rearrangement uses TRBV5-1 and TRBJ1-4; a weak D match, TRBD1 (5 bases). The CDR3 totals 15 residues. Germline CDR1 is SGHRS and CDR2 is YFSETQ. Trimming stripped 4 bases from V and 6 bases from J, with 16 bases between. In DNA, the CDR3 is TGCGCCAGCAGCGAACCCTGGGGCGGGGATGAAAAACTGTTTTTT. Protein: CASSEPWGGDEKLFF.

The chain uses TRBV9 and TRBJ1-5, with D maybe TRBD1 (6 bases). This CDR3 is 15 amino acids long. Looked up from germline, CDR1 is SGDLS and CDR2 is YYNGEE. The V end was cut by 0 bases, the J end by 5 bases, with 12 bases between. Here the CDR3 reads CASSVELGADQPQHF. As DNA, the CDR3 is TGTGCCAGCAGCGTAGAACTGGGGGCTGATCAGCCCCAGCATTTT.

This clone was seen ten or more times. The V and J genes are TRBV6-8 and TRBJ2-3; 10 nucleotides line up with TRBD1. Per the germline V gene, CDR1 is MNHGY and CDR2 is SAAAGT. This CDR3 has 15 residues. V shed 5 bases, J shed 8 bases, and the junction held 10 bases outside the gene matches. In DNA form, the CDR3 reads TGTGCCAGCAGTCTCTTAGGACAGGGGGTGCGTACGCAGTATTTT. Translating it yields CASSLLGQGVRTQYF.

CDR3 nucleotide sequence: TGTGCCAGCAGTTTTGTCCAGACCTCTGGAAACACCATATATTTT. The encoded protein is CASSFVQTSGNTIYF. The genes are TRBV28 and TRBJ1-3; D is unclear. Trimming removed 3 bases at V and 0 bases at J, with 9 bases between. The CDR3 has 15 residues. Looked up from germline, CDR1 is MDHEN and CDR2 is SYDVKM.

For the CDR3, the DNA is TGTGCTAGTGGGGGAGGGACTGCGAGCGAGCAGTACTTC. Encoded protein: CASGGGTASEQYF. The chain uses TRBV12-5 and TRBJ2-7; 7 nucleotides agree with TRBD2. CDR1 and CDR2 (germline): LGHNT, FRNRAP. V shed 6 bases and J 6 bases; nucleotides not matched to a gene: 8. The CDR3 extends over 13 amino acids.

This clone was seen more than once but under ten times. The chain joins TRBV25-1 to TRBJ1-3, with D possibly TRBD1 on 5 matching bases. Trimming shortened V by 7 bases and J by 4 bases, and 8 bases separated the two germline ends. CDR3 length equals 12 residues. Germline loops: CDR1 MGHDK, CDR2 SYGVNS. CDR3 sequence: CASMGGGNTIYF. As DNA, the CDR3 is TGTGCCAGCATGGGGGGGGGAAACACCATATATTTT.

In this sample, this clone turned up many times. The gene calls are TRBV9 and TRBJ1-2; no firm D call. Germline V gene sequence: CDR1 SGDLS, CDR2 YYNGEE. V gave up 5 bases and J gave up 3 bases, with 11 bases separating them. The CDR3 spans 13 residues. This chain's CDR3 is CASSEGYYYGYTF. DNA of the CDR3: TGTGCCAGCAGTGAAGGGTACTACTATGGCTACACCTTC.

This clone has just a few counts. The chain is built from TRBV18 and TRBJ1-1; D gene ambiguous. CDR1 KGHSH and CDR2 LQKENI come from the germline V gene. The CDR3 has 14 amino acids. Trimming took off 3 bases at V and 5 bases at J, with 13 bases between the two ends. The chain's CDR3 is CASSPGWTLTEAFF. CDR3 nucleotides: TGTGCCAGCTCACCGGGTTGGACTTTGACTGAAGCTTTCTTT.

This clone was seen repeatedly, ten times or more. The chain recombines TRBV7-1 with TRBJ1-5; D is ambiguous. TRBV7-1 belongs to the ORF category, with a function that is uncertain. The CDR3 is made up of 13 amino acids. Trimming pared 4 bases from V and 5 bases from J, leaving 9 bases between. The CDR3 is CASSLGKDQPQHF. The CDR3, as DNA: TGTGCCAGCAGCTTAGGTAAGGATCAGCCCCAGCATTTT.

The sample holds a few counts of this clone. J is TRBJ1-1 and V is TRBV29-1; D is unresolved. CDR3 length: 13 residues. Germline CDR1 SQVTM, CDR2 ANQGSEA. V was pared by 4 bases and J by 1 base, with 10 bases between. The CDR3: CSVVARRNTEAFF. CDR3 nucleotides: TGCAGCGTTGTTGCCAGGAGGAACACTGAAGCTTTCTTT.

This clone was seen repeatedly, ten times or more. The chain is built from TRBV11-3 and TRBJ2-1; D not resolved. V gave up 1 base and J gave up 6 bases, with 10 bases separating them. The CDR3 is 14 amino acids. Germline CDR1 is SGHNT and CDR2 is YENEEA. The CDR3 spells CASSLVPAGNEQFF. CDR3 coding DNA: TGTGCCAGCAGCTTAGTCCCGGCCGGCAATGAGCAGTTCTTC.

This chain uses TRBV29-1 with TRBJ2-6, with D uncertain. The CDR3 is 13 amino acids. Germline CDR1 is SQVTM and CDR2 is ANQGSEA. V dropped 6 bases and J dropped 5 bases, with 11 bases sitting between them. DNA of the CDR3: TGCAGCGTATCAGACGGATGGGCCAACGTCCTGACTTTC. Translating it yields CSVSDGWANVLTF.

This clone was observed a handful of times. The rearrangement links TRBV6-8 to TRBJ1-2; D is unclear. Per germline, CDR1 MNHGY and CDR2 SAAAGT. The CDR3 has 13 residues. Trimming removed 5 bases at V and 4 bases at J, with 11 bases between. CDR3 bases: TGTGCCAGCAGTGAGGTGGGGAGCTATGGCTACACCTTC. Residues: CASSEVGSYGYTF.

Of note for this clone: Other nucleotide sequences from this sample produce the same CDR3. V gene TRBV28 combines with J gene TRBJ1-4; the D is unclear. The CDR3 runs to 14 residues. Germline loops: CDR1 MDHEN, CDR2 SYDVKM. Trimming stripped 3 bases from V and 8 bases from J, with 13 bases between. For the CDR3, the DNA is TGTGCCAGCAGTTTGAGCGGGTCTAGGGAAAAACTGTTTTTT. Translated: CASSLSGSREKLFF.

A few counts support this clone. The rearrangement uses TRBV2 and TRBJ1-1; D gene uncertain. The V gene's germline CDR1 is SNHLY and CDR2 FYNNEI. The V gene lost 10 bases and the J gene lost 0 bases, with 12 bases spanning the gap. The CDR3 consists of 13 residues. The CDR3 DNA reads as TGTGCCACAAGCGGGGAGATGAACACTGAAGCTTTCTTT. Encoded protein: CATSGEMNTEAFF.

The genes are TRBV30 and TRBJ2-7; the D call may be TRBD1 or TRBD2 (5 bases each). Germline assignment: CDR1 GTSNPN and CDR2 SVGIG (reference sequence). This CDR3 spans 13 amino acids. Trimming shortened V by 4 bases and J by 6 bases, and 16 bases separated the two germline ends. The CDR3 bases are TGTGCCTGGAAAGAGGGGTTTGGGGGCGAGCAGTACTTC. Encoded protein: CAWKEGFGGEQYF. Using reference TRBV30 and TRBJ2-7 for the parts outside the CDR3, the full variable domain is SQTIHQWPATLVQPVGSPLSLECTVEGTSNPNLYWYRQAAGRGLQLLFYSVGIGQISSEVPQNLSASRPQDRQFILSSKKLLLSDSGFYLCAWKEGFGGEQYFGPGTRLTVT.

This CDR3 reads CASSDSRGEPQHF. The CDR3 nucleotides are TGTGCCAGCAGTGATTCCCGCGGCGAACCCCAGCATTTT. The rearrangement links TRBV25-1 to TRBJ1-5; D is ambiguous. V lost 3 bases to trimming and J lost 10 bases, with 13 bases between them. Germline CDR1 and CDR2: MGHDK and SYGVNS. The CDR3 extends over 13 amino acids.

The genes are TRBV5-1 and TRBJ2-1; no reliable D call. CDR1 is SGHRS, CDR2 YFSETQ, per germline. The CDR3 is 14 amino acids. V lost 0 bases to trimming and J lost 2 bases, with 6 bases between them. CDR3 nucleotide sequence: TGCGCCAGCAGCTTGGAGGGAACCTACAATGAGCAGTTCTTC. Encoded protein: CASSLEGTYNEQFF.

This clone was observed once. The CDR3 nucleotides read TGTGCCTGGTCCGCAGGGCGGGCCAACTATGGCTACACCTTC. Translating it yields CAWSAGRANYGYTF. The chain recombines TRBV30 with TRBJ1-2, with D perhaps matching TRBD1 (5 bases). V was clipped by 5 bases and J by 2 bases, with 15 bases between them. CDR1 and CDR2 from the germline V gene are GTSNPN and SVGIG (reference sequence). The CDR3 is made up of 14 amino acids.